This T cell receptor (beta chain) was recovered during a study of PD-L1 blockade in urothelial cancer. Assay: immunoSEQ multiplex PCR; the TCRdb copy retains only in-frame clones and omits some. The top ten clones hold 2% of a sample with roughly 95,000 clones, roughly 84% of them seen once. Trimming at V came to 4 bases and at J to 5 bases, leaving 5 bases not matched to a gene. The CDR3 length is 13 residues. Germline CDR1 SGHRS, CDR2 YFSETQ. Stated time point: pretreatment peripheral blood. V is TRBV5-1 and J is TRBJ2-5; 7 bases line up with TRBD1. Here the sequenced sample was PBMCs, taken around atezolizumab (anti-PD-L1) treatment. The clonotype comes from a man between 60 and 75 years old with urothelial cancer. The CDR3, as DNA: TGCGCCAGCAGCATGACAGGGTTGGAGACCCAGTACTTC. Its translation: CASSMTGLETQYF.